This T cell receptor (beta chain) was sequenced during a study of cytomegalovirus exposure and HLA in healthy donors. The study's findings and limits: The study found most TCR sequences rare, yet found some public TCRs in many donors.

PCR primers comprised 60 Vbeta and 13 Jbeta primers. Data came from immunoSEQ multiplex PCR; TCRdb stores just in-frame clones and leaves some out. The sample yields more than 30,000 clones, around 70% seen once. Notes on this clone: Its antigen remains unidentified.

V was cut by 2 bases and J by 1 base, with 3 bases left in between. The CDR3 extends over 12 amino acids. Germline V CDR1 and CDR2: SGHDT, YYEEEE. Sequencing was performed on PBMCs. The chain links TRBV5-6 to TRBJ1-1; D not resolved. This clonotype was sampled from a man in his thirties or forties in good health and CMV-seronegative. This CDR3 is CASSFGNTEAFF. The DNA of the CDR3 is TGTGCCAGCAGCTTCGGGAACACTGAAGCTTTCTTT.